Below are 29 T cell receptor beta chains sequenced from a single sample in a study of cytomegalovirus exposure and HLA in healthy donors (dated 2017 in TCRdb). The library was obtained by the immunoSEQ multiplex PCR assay. For the multiplex PCR, a mixture combining 60 forward primers for TCR Vbeta segments and 13 reverse primers for TCR Jbeta segments was used. The table was pulled from immuneACCESS by TCRdb, which kept in-frame rearrangements only. Such tables lose some clones; where checked, under half of the loss comes from unresolved V genes, and the rest has no known cause. The sample includes about 98,000 clones, with roughly 77% observed a single time. The ten top clones hold 1.4% of the sample. The sequenced sample was PBMCs. All receptors derive from a man in his forties in good health and CMV-seronegative.

V gene TRBV5-5 combines with J gene TRBJ1-5; TRBD1 matches at 7 bases. Per germline, CDR1 SGHKS and CDR2 YYEKEE (reference sequence). V trimming: 2 bases; J trimming: 1 base; junction bases outside the gene matches: 6. The CDR3 loop spans 16 amino acids. DNA for the CDR3: TGTGCCAGCAGCTTCGAGGGGGCCCAGAGCAATCAGCCCCAGCATTTT. It encodes CASSFEGAQSNQPQHF.

The count of this clone is one. V usage is TRBV5-4 and J usage is TRBJ1-4; D is unresolved. The CDR3 covers 15 residues. In germline, CDR1 is SGHNT, CDR2 YYREEE (reference sequence). V lost 2 bases to trimming and J lost 5 bases, with 13 bases between them. The CDR3 loop reads CASSFRVGGNEKLFF. CDR3 coding DNA: TGTGCCAGCAGCTTCAGAGTCGGAGGAAATGAAAAACTGTTTTTT. Full variable domain (missing parts from reference TRBV5-4 and TRBJ1-4): ETGVTQSPTHLIKTRGQQVTLRCSSQSGHNTVSWYQQALGQGPQFIFQYYREEENGRGNFPPRFSGLQFPNYSSELNVNALELDDSALYLCASSFRVGGNEKLFFGSGTQLSVL.

The chain has TRBV7-2 and TRBJ2-7; TRBD2 matches 9 bases. V lost 2 bases to trimming and J lost 2 bases; unmatched junction nucleotides: 10. CDR3 length: 17 residues. CDR1 is SGHTA, CDR2 FQGNSA, per germline. This chain's CDR3 is CASSLSSSGGHTYEQYF. The CDR3 DNA reads TGTGCCAGCAGCTTATCCAGTAGCGGGGGCCACACCTACGAGCAGTACTTC. Full variable domain (outside the CDR3, taken from reference TRBV7-2 and TRBJ2-7): GAGVSQSPSNKVTEKGKDVELRCDPISGHTALYWYRQSLGQGLEFLIYFQGNSAPDKSGLPSDRFSAERTGGSVSTLTIQRTQQEDSAVYLCASSLSSSGGHTYEQYFGPGTRLTVT.

This clone was seen just once. The chain employs TRBV5-1 and TRBJ1-5, with D perhaps matching TRBD1 (5 bases). The germline CDR1 and CDR2 sequences are SGHRS and YFSETQ. The CDR3 has 15 residues. V was pared by 4 bases and J by 4 bases, with 15 bases between. As DNA, the CDR3 is TGCGCCAGCAGCCTGAAACTGGGGCCTAATCAGCCCCAGCATTTT. Its translation: CASSLKLGPNQPQHF.

The chain combines TRBV4-1 with TRBJ1-4; D perhaps matches TRBD1 (5 bases). The CDR3 loop spans 15 amino acids. The V end was cut by 1 base, the J end by 8 bases, with 14 bases between. Per the germline V gene, CDR1 is MGHRA and CDR2 is YSYEKL. The CDR3 protein is CASSQVFQGIEKLFF. CDR3 sequence (DNA): TGCGCCAGCAGCCAAGTTTTTCAGGGTATCGAAAAACTGTTTTTT.

The chain combines TRBV15 with TRBJ1-1; 8 bases map to TRBD1. CDR3 length: 13 residues. The trim removed 4 bases at V and 11 bases at J, leaving 9 bases unmatched. The germline CDR1 and CDR2 sequences are LNHNV and YYDKDF (reference sequence). CDR3 in amino acids: CATSIDFRGHAFF. The CDR3 nucleotides read TGTGCCACCAGCATTGACTTCAGGGGGCATGCTTTCTTT.

This chain joins TRBV10-3 and TRBJ2-1, with TRBD2 matching over 12 bases. With 6 bases clipped from V and 0 bases from J, the junction kept 6 bases outside the gene matches. Germline V gives CDR1 ENHRY, CDR2 SYGVKD. This CDR3 region has 17 residues. The CDR3 region has the DNA TGTGCCATCAGGAGGACTAGCGGGGATAGCTCCTACAATGAGCAGTTCTTC. This codes for CAIRRTSGDSSYNEQFF.

The chain carries TRBV30 and TRBJ2-5; D is perhaps TRBD1 (6 bases). The CDR3 covers 14 residues. The V and J ends lost 4 bases and 5 bases respectively, with 17 bases between them. The germline CDR1 and CDR2 sequences are GTSNPN and SVGIG (reference sequence). The CDR3 DNA follows: TGTGCCTGGAATCAGGGGAGAAGTCGCGAGACCCAGTACTTC. Translating it yields CAWNQGRSRETQYF. Variable domain in full (rest from reference TRBV30 and TRBJ2-5): SQTIHQWPATLVQPVGSPLSLECTVEGTSNPNLYWYRQAAGRGLQLLFYSVGIGQISSEVPQNLSASRPQDRQFILSSKKLLLSDSGFYLCAWNQGRSRETQYFGPGTRLLVL.

The rearrangement uses TRBV5-1 and TRBJ2-3; 14 bases match TRBD2. Losses at the gene ends were 7 bases for V and 3 bases for J; bases not matched to a gene: 7. In germline, CDR1 is SGHRS, CDR2 YFSETQ. This CDR3 contains 16 residues. The CDR3 region is CASRRTSGGLTDTQYF. In DNA form, the CDR3 reads TGCGCCAGCCGACGGACTAGCGGGGGGTTGACAGATACGCAGTATTTT.

V gene TRBV7-9 combines with J gene TRBJ2-3, with D perhaps TRBD2 (8 bases). Germline V gene lookup returns CDR1 SEHNR and CDR2 FQNEAQ (reference sequence). V shed 5 bases and J shed 4 bases, with 16 bases lying between them. The CDR3 extends over 15 amino acids. CDR3 coding DNA: TGTGCCAGCAGCCCCGGGAGGGGGCCACCAGATACGCAGTATTTT. Translated: CASSPGRGPPDTQYF.

The rearrangement links TRBV6-4 to TRBJ2-3; 10 bases are a match to TRBD2. In germline, CDR1 is MRHNA, CDR2 SNTAGT. This CDR3 is built from 15 residues. Germline trimming cut 3 bases from V and 4 bases from J; bases unmatched to any gene: 4. CDR3 loop: CASSETLAGADTQYF. In DNA form, the CDR3 reads TGTGCCAGCAGTGAGACCCTAGCGGGGGCAGATACGCAGTATTTT.

This sequence joins TRBV15 and TRBJ1-5; D is ambiguous. The CDR3 consists of 15 residues. Germline lookup yields CDR1 LNHNV and CDR2 YYDKDF (reference sequence). The V end lost 4 bases, the J end lost 1 base, and 11 bases lay between the germline ends. The CDR3 coding sequence is TGTGCCACCAGCACCGATAGAGCGAGCAATCAGCCCCAGCATTTT. This codes for CATSTDRASNQPQHF.

The chain has TRBV13 and TRBJ2-3; unclear D gene. The CDR3 consists of 16 residues. The germline gives CDR1 PRHDT, CDR2 FYEKMQ (reference sequence). Trimming left V 0 bases short and J 1 base short, with 11 bases between. The chain's CDR3 is CASSLGSTRGTDTQYF. Here the CDR3 DNA reads TGTGCCAGCAGCTTAGGCAGTACTCGGGGCACAGATACGCAGTATTTT.

The V and J genes are TRBV5-5 and TRBJ2-7; tentative D call: TRBD1 (6 bases). This CDR3 has 15 amino acids. V was clipped by 4 bases and J by 3 bases, with 17 bases between them. Germline-derived CDR1 and CDR2 are SGHKS and YYEKEE (reference sequence). This chain's CDR3 is CASSIPGQGFYEQYF. As DNA, the CDR3 is TGTGCCAGCAGCATTCCGGGACAAGGGTTCTACGAGCAGTACTTC.

The gene calls are TRBV2 and TRBJ2-2, with 15 bases matching TRBD2. This CDR3 contains 18 residues. V shed 7 bases and J 3 bases; nucleotides not matched to a gene: 9. The germline V gene has CDR1 SNHLY and CDR2 FYNNEI. CDR3 region: CASKPGLAGGTYTGELFF. CDR3 nucleotides: TGTGCCAGCAAACCGGGACTAGCGGGGGGAACGTACACCGGGGAGCTGTTTTTT.

This chain joins TRBV7-9 and TRBJ2-7, with D tentatively TRBD2 (5 bases). Per germline, CDR1 SEHNR and CDR2 FQNEAQ (reference sequence). The CDR3 extends over 13 amino acids. Trimming shortened V by 1 base and J by 5 bases, and 9 bases separated the two germline ends. The CDR3 sequence is CASSLGGIDEQYF. CDR3 DNA sequence: TGTGCCAGCAGCTTAGGAGGGATCGACGAGCAGTACTTC.

The chain employs TRBV20-1 and TRBJ2-1; TRBD2 agrees at 9 bases. This CDR3 is 11 amino acids long. From germline, CDR1 is DFQATT and CDR2 SNEGSKA (reference sequence). After removal of 6 bases from V and 9 bases from J, the junction contained 3 bases not matched to a gene. The chain's CDR3 is CSAFSGGEQFF. The CDR3, as DNA: TGCAGTGCCTTTAGCGGGGGTGAGCAGTTCTTC.

The rearrangement links TRBV6-6 to TRBJ2-5; the D gene is possibly TRBD2 (6 bases). The V gene's germline CDR1 is MNHNY and CDR2 SVGAGI (reference sequence). The CDR3 consists of 13 residues. The germline V and J ends were trimmed by 6 bases and 8 bases, with 16 bases remaining between them. The CDR3 region has the DNA TGTGCCAGCAGCGCCGGGGGAATTGATACCCAGTACTTC. Translation: CASSAGGIDTQYF.

The gene calls are TRBV28 and TRBJ2-1; 11 positions match TRBD2. The V gene end was trimmed by 0 bases and the J gene end by 7 bases; junction bases not matched to a gene: 5. Per germline, CDR1 MDHEN and CDR2 SYDVKM. This CDR3 has 16 amino acids. The CDR3 DNA reads as TGTGCCAGCAGTTTATGGCTAGCGGGGGGTAGGAATGAGCAGTTCTTC. This gives the protein CASSLWLAGGRNEQFF.

CDR3 bases: TGTGCCAGCAGCTCCCGGGACAGGGCCCCCTACGAGCAGTACTTC. As protein: CASSSRDRAPYEQYF. The chain carries TRBV5-4 and TRBJ2-5, with 9 positions matching TRBD1. TRBJ2-7 explains the end of the DNA better; the J call may be wrong. CDR1 is SGHNT, CDR2 YYREEE, per germline (reference sequence). CDR3 length: 15 residues.

This clone has a handful of counts. The chain uses TRBV30 and TRBJ1-6; a possible D gene is TRBD1 (6 bases). Trimming pared 0 bases from V and 8 bases from J, leaving 11 bases between. Germline V CDR1 and CDR2: GTSNPN, SVGIG (reference sequence). The CDR3 contains 14 residues. The CDR3 loop reads CAWSVLQGYSPLHF. In DNA, the CDR3 is TGTGCCTGGAGTGTACTACAGGGATATTCACCCCTCCACTTT.

The V call is TRBV5-4, the J call TRBJ2-1; 8 bases are shared with TRBD1. CDR1 and CDR2 (germline): SGHNT, YYREEE (reference sequence). The CDR3 loop spans 15 amino acids. Trimming at V came to 1 base and at J to 4 bases, leaving 4 bases not matched to a gene. Here the CDR3 reads CASSLLGQAYNEQFF. CDR3 sequence (DNA): TGTGCCAGCAGCTTGCTGGGACAGGCTTACAATGAGCAGTTCTTC. Full variable domain (missing parts from reference TRBV5-4 and TRBJ2-1): ETGVTQSPTHLIKTRGQQVTLRCSSQSGHNTVSWYQQALGQGPQFIFQYYREEENGRGNFPPRFSGLQFPNYSSELNVNALELDDSALYLCASSLLGQAYNEQFFGPGTRLTVL.

The rearrangement joins TRBV29-1 to TRBJ2-3, with 9 bases identical to TRBD2. Germline CDR1 is SQVTM and CDR2 is ANQGSEA. V lost 3 bases, J lost 7 bases, and 14 bases stayed unmatched. This CDR3 contains 16 residues. The CDR3 sequence is CSVDYQGRGGRNTQYF. The CDR3 DNA reads TGCAGCGTTGACTATCAGGGGCGGGGGGGCCGGAATACGCAGTATTTT.

The chain joins TRBV2 to TRBJ1-5, with TRBD1 matching 7 bases. This CDR3 has 12 residues. Germline V CDR1 and CDR2: SNHLY, FYNNEI. Trimming cost V 6 bases and J 16 bases; bases outside gene matches: 12. The CDR3 sequence: CASRNLGQAKHF. CDR3 DNA: TGTGCCAGCAGAAACCTCGGACAGGCGAAACATTTT.

This rearrangement joins TRBV2 to TRBJ1-5; 8 bases are a match to TRBD1. Germline V lookup: CDR1 SNHLY, CDR2 FYNNEI. This CDR3 comprises 17 residues. Trimming removed 6 bases from V and 0 bases from J; junction bases left unmatched: 10. This CDR3 reads CASRPGQARHSNQPQHF. The DNA for the CDR3 is TGTGCCAGCAGGCCGGGACAGGCACGTCATAGCAATCAGCCCCAGCATTTT.

V is TRBV6-6 and J is TRBJ2-1; D is possibly TRBD1 (6 bases). The CDR3 covers 14 residues. Trimming removed 0 bases at V and 7 bases at J, with 10 bases between. CDR1 is MNHNY and CDR2 is SVGAGI in the germline V gene (reference sequence). CDR3 sequence: CASSYSETGNEQFF. DNA of the CDR3: TGTGCCAGCAGTTACTCAGAGACAGGAAATGAGCAGTTCTTC.

The chain combines TRBV6-5 with TRBJ1-1; TRBD1 matches at 7 bases. This CDR3 is 11 amino acids long. Germline V gene sequence: CDR1 MNHEY, CDR2 SVGAGI. Trimming cost V 5 bases and J 13 bases; bases outside gene matches: 7. For the CDR3, the DNA is TGTGCCAGCAGTGACGGGACAGTCGGTTTCTTT. Translating gives CASSDGTVGFF.

This clone showed up just once. This sequence joins TRBV14 and TRBJ1-1, with D unclear. Trimming took 4 bases from V and 0 from J, leaving 9 bases between them. Germline V gene data show CDR1 as SGHDN and CDR2 as FVKESK. This CDR3 has 14 amino acids. Here the CDR3 reads CASSPGSMNTEAFF. In DNA form, the CDR3 reads TGTGCCAGCAGCCCCGGGAGCATGAACACTGAAGCTTTCTTT.

The chain employs TRBV4-3 and TRBJ2-7, with TRBD1 as a possible D gene (8 bases). V dropped 3 bases and J dropped 4 bases, with 16 bases sitting between them. From germline, CDR1 is LGHNA and CDR2 YSLEER. The CDR3 spans 15 residues. The CDR3, as DNA: TGCGCCAGCAGCCAGAGAACAGGGGGGGGATACGAGCAGTACTTC. This encodes CASSQRTGGGYEQYF.